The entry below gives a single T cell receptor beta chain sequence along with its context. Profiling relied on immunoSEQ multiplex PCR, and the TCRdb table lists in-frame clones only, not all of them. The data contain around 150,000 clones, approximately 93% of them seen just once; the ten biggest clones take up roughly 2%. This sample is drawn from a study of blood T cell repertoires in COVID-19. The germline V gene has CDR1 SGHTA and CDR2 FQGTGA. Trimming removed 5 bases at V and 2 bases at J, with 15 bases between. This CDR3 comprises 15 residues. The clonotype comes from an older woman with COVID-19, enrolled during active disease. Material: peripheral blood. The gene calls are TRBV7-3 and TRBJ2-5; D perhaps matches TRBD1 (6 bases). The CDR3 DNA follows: TGTGCCAGCAGCGGACTGGGGACACCGCAAGAGACCCAGTACTTC. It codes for CASSGLGTPQETQYF.